The entry below describes one T cell receptor beta chain. Its antigen is undetermined. This record belongs to a study of cytomegalovirus exposure and HLA in healthy donors. Study-wide background: Genotyping showed 70% to 90% of over 350 donors falling in the Caucasian-associated ancestry cluster.

Donors were nominally healthy when sampled, though unrecorded immune exposures were likely. Study results and caveats: In a later analysis, across HLA loci, associated TCR counts were highest for DRB1, lowest for HLA-C. Later analysis demonstrated an association between a missense DCLRE1C variant and TCR beta V- and J-gene trimming.

The V gene lost 1 base and the J gene lost 8 bases, with 15 bases spanning the gap. The V gene's germline CDR1 is MGHDK and CDR2 SYGVNS. The CDR3 contains 15 residues. The PCR ran on 60 Vbeta and 13 Jbeta primers. Some clones are missing from TCRdb's copy, which holds only in-frame ones; the method was immunoSEQ multiplex PCR. Of about 160,000 clones listed, over 75% are singletons. The sample consisted of PBMCs. The chain links TRBV25-1 to TRBJ2-1; TRBD2 might be the D (6 bases). The origin of this receptor is a woman aged 45-60 years in good health and CMV-seropositive. CDR3 in amino acids: CASSEWAGRGYEQFF. CDR3 nucleotides: TGTGCCAGCAGTGAATGGGCAGGGCGGGGTTATGAGCAGTTCTTC. The entire variable domain, with the rest obtained from reference TRBV25-1 and TRBJ2-1, is as follows: EADIYQTPRYLVIGTGKKITLECSQTMGHDKMYWYQQDPGMELHLIHYSYGVNSTEKGDLSSESTVSRIRTEHFPLTLESARPSHTSQYLCASSEWAGRGYEQFFGPGTRLTVL.